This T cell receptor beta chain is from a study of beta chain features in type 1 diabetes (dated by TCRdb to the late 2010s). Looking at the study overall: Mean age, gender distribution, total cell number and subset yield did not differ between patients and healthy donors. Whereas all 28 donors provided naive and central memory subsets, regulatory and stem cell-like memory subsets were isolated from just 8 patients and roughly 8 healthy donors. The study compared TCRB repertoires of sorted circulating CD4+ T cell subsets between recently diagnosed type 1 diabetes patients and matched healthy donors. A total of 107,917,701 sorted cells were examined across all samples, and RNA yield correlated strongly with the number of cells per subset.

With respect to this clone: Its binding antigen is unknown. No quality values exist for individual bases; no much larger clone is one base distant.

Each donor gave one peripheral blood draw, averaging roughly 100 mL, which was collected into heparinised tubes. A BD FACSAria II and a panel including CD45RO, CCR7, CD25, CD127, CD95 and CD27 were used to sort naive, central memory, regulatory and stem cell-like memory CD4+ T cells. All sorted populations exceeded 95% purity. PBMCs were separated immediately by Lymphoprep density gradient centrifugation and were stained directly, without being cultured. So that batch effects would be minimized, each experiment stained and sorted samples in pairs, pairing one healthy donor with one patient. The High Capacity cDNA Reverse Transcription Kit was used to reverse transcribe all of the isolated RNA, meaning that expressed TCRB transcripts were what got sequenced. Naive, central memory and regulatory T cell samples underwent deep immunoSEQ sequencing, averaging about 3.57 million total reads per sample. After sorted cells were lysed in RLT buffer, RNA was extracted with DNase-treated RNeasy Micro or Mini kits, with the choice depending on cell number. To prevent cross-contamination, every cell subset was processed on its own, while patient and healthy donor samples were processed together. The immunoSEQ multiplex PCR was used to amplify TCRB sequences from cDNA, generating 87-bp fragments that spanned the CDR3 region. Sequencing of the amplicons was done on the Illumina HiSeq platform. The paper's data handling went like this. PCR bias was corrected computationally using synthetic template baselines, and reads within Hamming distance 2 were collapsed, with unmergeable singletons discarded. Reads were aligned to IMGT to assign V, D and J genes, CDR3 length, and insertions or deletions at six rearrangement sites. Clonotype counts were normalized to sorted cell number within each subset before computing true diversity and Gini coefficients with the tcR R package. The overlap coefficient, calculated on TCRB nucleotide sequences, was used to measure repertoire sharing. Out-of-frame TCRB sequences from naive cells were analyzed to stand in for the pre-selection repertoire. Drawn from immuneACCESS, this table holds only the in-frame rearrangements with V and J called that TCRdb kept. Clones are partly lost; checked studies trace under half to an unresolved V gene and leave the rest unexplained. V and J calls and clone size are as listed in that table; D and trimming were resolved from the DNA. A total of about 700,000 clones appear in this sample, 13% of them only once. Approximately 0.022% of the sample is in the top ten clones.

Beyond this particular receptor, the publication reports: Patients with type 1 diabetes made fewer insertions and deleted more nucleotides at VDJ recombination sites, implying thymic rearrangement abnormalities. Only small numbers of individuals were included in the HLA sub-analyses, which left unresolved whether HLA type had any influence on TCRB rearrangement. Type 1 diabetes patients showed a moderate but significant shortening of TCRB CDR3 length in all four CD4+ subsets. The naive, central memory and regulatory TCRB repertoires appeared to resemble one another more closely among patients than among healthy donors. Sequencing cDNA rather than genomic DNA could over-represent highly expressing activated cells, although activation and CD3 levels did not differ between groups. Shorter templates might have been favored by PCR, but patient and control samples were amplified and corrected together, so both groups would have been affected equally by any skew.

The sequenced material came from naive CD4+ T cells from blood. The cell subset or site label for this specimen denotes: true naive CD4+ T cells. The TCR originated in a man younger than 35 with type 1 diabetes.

The DNA is TGTGCCAGCAGCCAAGATCTTCCAGGCTACACTGAAGCTTTCTTT. Its translation reads: CASSQDLPGYTEAFF. The chain links TRBV4-2 with TRBJ1-1; no D gene can be assigned with confidence. Taken from the germline V gene, the CDR1 and CDR2 loops are LGHNA and YNFKEQ. V loses 0 bases, J loses 3 bases, and the germline ends lie 11 bases apart. From its cysteine to its phenylalanine, the CDR3 spans 15 amino acids. The retained sequence is limited to the CDR3, 45 bases, with the frame set at the first base.